This TCR beta chain appears in the sequencing data of a study of T cell responses to AZD1222 COVID-19 vaccine. Background on the study: Second-dose schedules of about 4 or about 12 weeks were combined. Study conclusions and caveats: Receipt of two AZD1222 doses was followed by a rise in Spike-specific TCR breadth and depth. Samples come after the peak T cell response, not at day 14.

The repertoire was sequenced with immunoSEQ multiplex PCR; TCRdb's copy has only in-frame clones and lacks some. The repertoire consists of 150,000 to 170,000 clones, with about 88% occurring once and the leading ten covering 3% to 3.5%. To note about this clone: Its antigen remains unknown.

Germline V CDR1 and CDR2: SGHVS, FQNEAQ. Trimming left V 2 bases short and J 0 bases short, with 11 bases between. CDR3 length: 16 residues. The chain joins TRBV7-8 to TRBJ1-5, with D hard to call. The receptor was isolated from an adult in good health. Sequences were derived from peripheral blood, sampled on day 0 of AZD1222 vaccination. The CDR3 loop is CASSLFVGYSNQPQHF. The CDR3 DNA is TGTGCCAGCAGCTTATTCGTGGGGTATAGCAATCAGCCCCAGCATTTT.